This T cell receptor (beta chain) was identified in a study of cytomegalovirus exposure and HLA in healthy donors. Notes on the study in general: An analysis that was carried out later associated 15,000 to 20,000 TCR beta sequences with HLA alleles at 0.05 false discovery rate. Available immune exposure information was restricted to CMV serostatus only.

About this clone: Its antigen remains unknown.

The CDR3 length is 14 residues. V was cut by 3 bases and J by 7 bases, with 15 bases left in between. The germline V gene encodes CDR1 SNHLY and CDR2 FYNNEI. In the PCR, 60 Vbeta and 13 Jbeta primers were used. Here immunoSEQ multiplex PCR was the method, and the copy in TCRdb shows in-frame clones only, minus some. The sample consists of about 85,000 clones, about 80% of them appearing once. This TCR derives from a woman in her forties or fifties in good health and CMV-seropositive. Sequenced material: PBMCs. The V call is TRBV2, the J call TRBJ1-2, with D perhaps TRBD1 (5 bases). Here the CDR3 reads CASSERGDSGGYTF. The CDR3 nucleotides are TGTGCCAGCAGTGAGCGTGGGGACTCGGGTGGCTACACCTTC. Full variable domain (missing parts from reference TRBV2 and TRBJ1-2): EPEVTQTPSHQVTQMGQEVILRCVPISNHLYFYWYRQILGQKVEFLVSFYNNEISEKSEIFDDQFSVERPDGSNFTLKIRSTKLEDSAMYFCASSERGDSGGYTFGSGTRLTVV.